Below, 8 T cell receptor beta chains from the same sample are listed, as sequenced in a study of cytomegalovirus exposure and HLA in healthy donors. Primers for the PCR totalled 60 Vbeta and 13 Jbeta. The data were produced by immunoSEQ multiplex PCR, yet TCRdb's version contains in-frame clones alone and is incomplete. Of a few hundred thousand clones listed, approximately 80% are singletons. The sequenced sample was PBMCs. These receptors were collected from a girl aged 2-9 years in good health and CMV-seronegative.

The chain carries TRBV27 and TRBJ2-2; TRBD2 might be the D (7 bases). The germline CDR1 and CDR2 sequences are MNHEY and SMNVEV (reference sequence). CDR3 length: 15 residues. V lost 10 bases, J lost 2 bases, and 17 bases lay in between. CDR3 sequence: CATRLGGPNTGELFF. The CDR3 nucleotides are TGTGCCACCCGACTGGGGGGGCCCAACACCGGGGAGCTGTTTTTT.

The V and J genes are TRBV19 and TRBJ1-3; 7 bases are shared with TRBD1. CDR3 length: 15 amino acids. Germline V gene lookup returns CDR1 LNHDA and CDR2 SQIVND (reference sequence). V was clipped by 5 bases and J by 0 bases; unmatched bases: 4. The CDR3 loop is CASSSRDSSGNTIYF. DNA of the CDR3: TGTGCCAGTAGTTCCAGGGACAGCTCTGGAAACACCATATATTTT.

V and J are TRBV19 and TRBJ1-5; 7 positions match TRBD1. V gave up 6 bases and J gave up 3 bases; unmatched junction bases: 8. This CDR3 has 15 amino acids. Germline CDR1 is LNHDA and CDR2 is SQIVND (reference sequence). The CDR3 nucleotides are TGTGCCAGTAGGTTTGCCGGGACAGTCAATCAGCCCCAGCATTTT. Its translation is CASRFAGTVNQPQHF.

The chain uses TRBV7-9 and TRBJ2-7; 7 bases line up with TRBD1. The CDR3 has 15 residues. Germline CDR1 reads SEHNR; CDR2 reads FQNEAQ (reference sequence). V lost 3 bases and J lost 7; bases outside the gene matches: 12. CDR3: CASSFSGTDLGEQYF. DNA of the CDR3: TGTGCCAGCAGCTTTTCGGGGACAGACCTGGGTGAGCAGTACTTC.

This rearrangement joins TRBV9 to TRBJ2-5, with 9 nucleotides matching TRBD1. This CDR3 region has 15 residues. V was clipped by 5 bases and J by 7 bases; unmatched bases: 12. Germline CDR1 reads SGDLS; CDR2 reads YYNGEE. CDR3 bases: TGTGCCAGCAGTCGGACAGGGGCCCCAACAGCGACCCAGTACTTC. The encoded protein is CASSRTGAPTATQYF.

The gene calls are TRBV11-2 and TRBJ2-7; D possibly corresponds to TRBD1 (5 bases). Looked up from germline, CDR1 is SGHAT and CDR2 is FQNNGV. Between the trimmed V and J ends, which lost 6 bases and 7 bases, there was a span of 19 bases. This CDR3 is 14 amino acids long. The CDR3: CASRSLMSGREQYF. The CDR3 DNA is TGTGCCAGCAGATCACTTATGTCAGGGCGAGAGCAGTACTTC.

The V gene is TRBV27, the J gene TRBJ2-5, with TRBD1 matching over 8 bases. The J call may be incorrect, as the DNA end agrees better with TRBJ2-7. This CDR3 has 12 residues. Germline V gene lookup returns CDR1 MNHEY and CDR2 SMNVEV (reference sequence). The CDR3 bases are TGTGCCAGCGGACAGGGCCTCTACGAGCAGTACTTC. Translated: CASGQGLYEQYF.

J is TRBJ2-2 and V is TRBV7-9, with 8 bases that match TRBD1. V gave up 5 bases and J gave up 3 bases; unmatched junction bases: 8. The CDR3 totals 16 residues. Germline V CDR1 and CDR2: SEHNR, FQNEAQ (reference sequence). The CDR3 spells CASSPTDREDTGELFF. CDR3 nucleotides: TGTGCCAGCAGCCCTACGGACAGGGAGGACACCGGGGAGCTGTTTTTT.